The 13 T cell receptor beta chains presented below share a single source sample, sequenced in a study of shared clonotypes between healthy human individuals (dated by TCRdb to the early 2020s). Library generation was performed with the immunoSEQ multiplex PCR assay. This immuneACCESS table, as held by TCRdb, lists in-frame sequences with V and J called but not all clones. Of the missing ones, under half trace to an unresolved V gene in checked studies; the others have no known cause. In all, the sample holds 2 million to 2.5 million clones, and 85% to 95% of those were seen once. Jointly, the top ten make up 1.1% of the sample. CD8 naive samples were CD45RO-negative cells positively selected for CCR7, giving a CD45RA+CCR7+ population that excluded TemRA cells. The material sequenced was naive CD8+ T cells sorted from blood. The sample's cell subset or site, from its label and the paper: CD45RA+CCR7+. The receptor set was obtained from a man between 18 and 29 years old in good health.

This clone is a singleton in its sample. V is TRBV4-1 and J is TRBJ2-7; perhaps D is TRBD1 or TRBD2 (5 bases each). Trimming took off 3 bases at V and 0 bases at J, with 12 bases between the two ends. CDR3 length equals 15 residues. Germline CDR1 reads MGHRA; CDR2 reads YSYEKL. CDR3 nucleotide sequence: TGCGCCAGCAGCCATGGCTCGGGGACCTCCTACGAGCAGTACTTC. Its protein is CASSHGSGTSYEQYF.

A remark on this clone: The same CDR3 also results from other DNA sequences found in this sample. V is TRBV7-9 and J is TRBJ2-7; 7 bases agree with TRBD2. The V gene's germline CDR1 is SEHNR and CDR2 FQNEAQ (reference sequence). The CDR3 is 15 residues long. The junction had 3 bases not matched to a gene; V was cut back by 1 base and J by 0 bases. The CDR3 DNA follows: TGTGCCAGCAGCTTAGGGCTAGCGGACTCCTACGAGCAGTACTTC. Translated: CASSLGLADSYEQYF.

This rearrangement joins TRBV5-6 to TRBJ1-1, with D unclear. The V end was cut by 1 base, the J end by 2 bases, with 6 bases between. The CDR3 covers 13 residues. Germline values: CDR1 SGHDT, CDR2 YYEEEE. The CDR3 is CASSLWQNTEAFF. The CDR3, as DNA: TGTGCCAGCAGCTTGTGGCAAAACACTGAAGCTTTCTTT.

The CDR3: CASSRRGGTEAFF. CDR3 sequence (DNA): TGTGCCAGCAGCCGGAGGGGAGGCACTGAAGCTTTCTTT. The chain joins TRBV11-3 to TRBJ1-1; possible D gene TRBD1, 5 bases. This CDR3 contains 13 residues. The V gene lost 5 bases and the J gene lost 4 bases, with 11 bases spanning the gap. The germline V gene encodes CDR1 SGHNT and CDR2 YENEEA.

This rearrangement joins TRBV5-4 to TRBJ2-5; possibly TRBD1 or TRBD2 for D (5 bases each). Germline V gives CDR1 SGHNT, CDR2 YYREEE (reference sequence). V shed 4 bases and J shed 0 bases, with 13 bases lying between them. The CDR3 extends over 15 amino acids. CDR3 nucleotide sequence: TGTGCCAGCAGCACCGGGACGGCGTACCAAGAGACCCAGTACTTC. Translating it yields CASSTGTAYQETQYF.

The chain couples TRBV27 to TRBJ1-2; unclear D gene. Deletions cut 4 bases from V and 5 bases from J, with 11 bases between. In germline, CDR1 is MNHEY, CDR2 SMNVEV (reference sequence). The CDR3 has 13 amino acids. CDR3 DNA: TGTGCCAGCAGTTACGCCAGAGATTATGGCTACACCTTC. It translates to CASSYARDYGYTF.

CDR3 sequence (DNA): TGTGCCAGCAGTTCCCACCTGGGAAGCGGGGACACCGGGGAGCTGTTTTTT. Translating gives CASSSHLGSGDTGELFF. The chain carries TRBV2 and TRBJ2-2; 7 bases map to TRBD2. Trimming at V came to 5 bases and at J to 3 bases, leaving 12 bases not matched to a gene. The CDR3 covers 17 residues. Germline assignment: CDR1 SNHLY and CDR2 FYNNEI.

This clone was recorded only once. The V and J genes are TRBV30 and TRBJ1-5; D is possibly TRBD1 (5 bases). The CDR3 sequence is 15 residues long. Per the germline V gene, CDR1 is GTSNPN and CDR2 is SVGIG (reference sequence). V dropped 4 bases and J dropped 0 bases, with 13 bases sitting between them. The chain's CDR3 is CAWTDSNFSNQPQHF. The DNA for the CDR3 is TGTGCCTGGACCGACAGTAACTTTAGCAATCAGCCCCAGCATTTT.

J is TRBJ2-7 and V is TRBV2; no firm D call. The CDR3 consists of 15 residues. The V end lost 0 bases, the J end lost 0 bases, and 9 bases lay between the germline ends. Per germline, CDR1 SNHLY and CDR2 FYNNEI. The CDR3 is CASSEALYGSYEQYF. CDR3 DNA: TGTGCCAGCAGTGAAGCCCTGTACGGCTCCTACGAGCAGTACTTC.

The rearrangement joins TRBV9 to TRBJ1-4, with 12 bases fitting TRBD1. Trimming took 3 bases from V and 5 from J; bases not matched to a gene: 5. Germline loops: CDR1 SGDLS, CDR2 YYNGEE. The CDR3 sequence is 16 residues long. DNA of the CDR3: TGTGCCAGCAGCGCCGGGACAGGGGGCGCCAATGAAAAACTGTTTTTT. Translating it yields CASSAGTGGANEKLFF.

The genes are TRBV11-2 and TRBJ1-3, with D uncertain. Trimming took 5 bases from V and 0 from J, leaving 11 bases between them. CDR3 length equals 15 residues. Germline V lookup: CDR1 SGHAT, CDR2 FQNNGV. The CDR3 is CASSPGDYSGNTIYF. The CDR3 DNA reads as TGTGCCAGCAGCCCCGGTGACTACTCTGGAAACACCATATATTTT.

The count of this clone is one. The identical CDR3 is also encoded by other nucleotide sequences in the sample. The chain joins TRBV6-5 to TRBJ2-3; the D is unclear. This CDR3 is built from 14 residues. The V and J ends lost 0 bases and 3 bases respectively, with 7 bases between them. The germline CDR1 and CDR2 sequences are MNHEY and SVGAGI. CDR3 in amino acids: CASSYSGRTDTQYF. The CDR3 nucleotides are TGTGCCAGCAGTTACTCGGGCCGGACAGATACGCAGTATTTT.

The chain combines TRBV5-4 with TRBJ2-3, with 7 bases matching TRBD1. This CDR3 contains 14 residues. Trimming removed 4 bases from V and 2 bases from J; junction bases left unmatched: 4. Germline CDR1 is SGHNT and CDR2 is YYREEE (reference sequence). The CDR3 DNA reads TGTGCCAGCAGCCGAGGGGGCCTCACAGATACGCAGTATTTT. Translation: CASSRGGLTDTQYF.